This TCR beta chain derives from a study of PD-1 blockade in classical Hodgkin lymphoma. Study-wide results and caveats: Reports described newly diagnosed patients as having lower baseline TCR diversity than healthy donors.

Repertoires were generated with immunoSEQ multiplex PCR, while TCRdb's copy carries only in-frame clones and drops some. Here the sample spans roughly 50,000 clones, 81% being singletons. The table lists this clone with a few counts. Its antigen is unidentified. After removal of 5 bases from V and 5 bases from J, the junction contained 6 bases not matched to a gene. There are 15 residues in the CDR3. Germline-derived CDR1 and CDR2 are SGHTA and FQGNSA. The patients all showed relapse after autologous stem cell transplantation, while their brentuximab vedotin exposure varied. The receptor comes from a human donor with classical Hodgkin lymphoma. The source was peripheral blood mononuclear cells (PBMCs), collected at baseline. J is TRBJ2-1 and V is TRBV7-2; TRBD2 agrees at 10 bases. This chain's CDR3 is CASSPLAGYNNEQFF. The CDR3 coding sequence is TGTGCCAGCAGCCCACTAGCGGGATATAACAATGAGCAGTTCTTC. The variable domain in full, with the rest retrieved from reference TRBV7-2 and TRBJ2-1, is GAGVSQSPSNKVTEKGKDVELRCDPISGHTALYWYRQSLGQGLEFLIYFQGNSAPDKSGLPSDRFSAERTGGSVSTLTIQRTQQEDSAVYLCASSPLAGYNNEQFFGPGTRLTVL.